Included here is one T cell receptor beta chain sequence, with context. No antigen is known for it. After removal of 4 bases from V and 5 bases from J, the junction contained 10 bases not matched to a gene. This CDR3 contains 16 residues. Looked up from germline, CDR1 is MDHEN and CDR2 is SYDVKM. Some clones are missing from TCRdb's copy, which holds only in-frame ones; the method was immunoSEQ multiplex PCR. Of over 15,000 clones listed, around nine tenths were seen once; the top ten hold 8.7%. These data come from a study of T cell responses to AZD1222 COVID-19 vaccine. Notes on the study in general: Nearly half of spike-specific TCRs reportedly go after variant regions that carry no mutations. Only six AZD1222 recipients tested seropositive at baseline.

The TCR sequence derives from an adult who received the AZD1222 COVID-19 vaccine. The V and J genes are TRBV28 and TRBJ2-7, with 11 bases matching TRBD2. The sequencing here drew on peripheral blood, taken 28 days after the second AZD1222 dose. CDR3 DNA: TGTGCCAGCAGTTCCAGCCTAGCGGGGGGCGCCGACGAGCAGTACGTC. Its protein is CASSSSLAGGADEQYV.